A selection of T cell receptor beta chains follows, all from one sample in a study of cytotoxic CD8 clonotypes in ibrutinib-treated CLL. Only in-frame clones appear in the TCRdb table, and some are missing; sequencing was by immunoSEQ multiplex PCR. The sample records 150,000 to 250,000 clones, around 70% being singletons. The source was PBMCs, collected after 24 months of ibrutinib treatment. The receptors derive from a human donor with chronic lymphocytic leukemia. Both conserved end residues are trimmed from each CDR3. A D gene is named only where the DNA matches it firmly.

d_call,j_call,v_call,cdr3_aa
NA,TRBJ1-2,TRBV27,ASSRVGTSNYGYT
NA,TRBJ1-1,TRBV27,ASRRAHSQGQAF
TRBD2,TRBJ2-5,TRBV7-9,ASSLTSGQETQY
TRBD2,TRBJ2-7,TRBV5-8,ASSFSGTSDPYEQY
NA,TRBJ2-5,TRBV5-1,ASSLAPEETQY
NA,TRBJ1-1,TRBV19,ASSYQGHTEAF
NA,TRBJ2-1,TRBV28,ASSYISYNEQF
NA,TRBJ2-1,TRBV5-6,ASSSQQGLLGWNEQF
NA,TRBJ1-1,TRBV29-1,SVRLNLENTEAF
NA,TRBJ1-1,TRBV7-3,ASSVNRGTEAF
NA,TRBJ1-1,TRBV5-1,ASSLRDLNTEAF
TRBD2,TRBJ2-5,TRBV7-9,ASSTPSGRYQETQY
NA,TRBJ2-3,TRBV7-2,ASSQTLGRTTDTQY
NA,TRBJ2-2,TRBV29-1,SVGDNYTGELF
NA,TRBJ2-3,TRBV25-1,ASSLPGRGGTQY
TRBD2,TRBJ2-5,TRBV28,ASSFPGGGEVAQY
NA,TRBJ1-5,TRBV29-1,SVGGGDNQPQH
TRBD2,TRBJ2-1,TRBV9,ASSLRLAPTYNEQF
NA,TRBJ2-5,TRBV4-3,ASSQDWLGEETQY
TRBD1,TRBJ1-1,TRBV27,ASSYKGTGLVTEAF
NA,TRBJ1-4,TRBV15,ATSVGPLSEKLF
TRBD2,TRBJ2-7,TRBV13,ASSLPGTSGEQY
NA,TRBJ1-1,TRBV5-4,ASSAEDTERAAF
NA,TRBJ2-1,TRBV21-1,ASSPVGTGDNEQF
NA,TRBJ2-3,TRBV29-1,SGWDNTDTQY
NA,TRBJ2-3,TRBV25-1,ASRGAGSETDTQY
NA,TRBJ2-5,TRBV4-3,ASSQYGRTQETQY
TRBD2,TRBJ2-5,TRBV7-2,ASSRFSGSRETQY
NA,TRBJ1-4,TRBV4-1,ASSRDRTLAANEKLF
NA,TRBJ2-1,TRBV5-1,ASSPTGGFYNEQF
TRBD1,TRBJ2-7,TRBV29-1,SVLSGTGKPEQY
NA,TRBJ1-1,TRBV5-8,ASSLVTYTEAF
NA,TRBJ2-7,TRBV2,ASSEAGEDYEQY
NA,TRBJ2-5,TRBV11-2,ASSGRETQY
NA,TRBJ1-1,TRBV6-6,ASRDLHEAF
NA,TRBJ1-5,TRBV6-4,ASSPEGNQPQH
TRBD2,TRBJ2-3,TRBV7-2,ASSHSGRRSDTQY
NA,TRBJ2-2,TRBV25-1,ASRATATGELF
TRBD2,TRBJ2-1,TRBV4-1,ASSQRNSGRRDNEQF
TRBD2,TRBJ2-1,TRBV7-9,ASSLGGSYNEQF
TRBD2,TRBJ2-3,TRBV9,ASSGKASGRSPDTQY
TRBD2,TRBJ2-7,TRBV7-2,ASTDSGLAGVDYEQY
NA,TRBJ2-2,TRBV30,AWSVLLNTGELF
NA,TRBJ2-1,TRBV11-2,ASSLRTRKSSYNEQF
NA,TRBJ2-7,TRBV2,ASSGIYEQY
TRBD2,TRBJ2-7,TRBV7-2,ASSLGTSGIRSSYEQY